The T cell receptor beta chain described here comes from a study of T cells in Graves' hyperthyroidism and ophthalmopathy (dated by TCRdb to between 2018 and 2021). In terms of the full investigation: Peripheral blood samples were taken at initial diagnosis, before any treatment was given. To identify distinguishing TCR V-J signatures, a discovery cohort of 100 or so patients was used, comprising roughly 45 with Graves' ophthalmopathy and 57 with stable Graves' hyperthyroidism. Prospective prediction of ophthalmopathy was tested in an independent validation cohort of 18 to 20 hyperthyroidism patients and some 17 patients who later progressed to ophthalmopathy. The 100 or so discovery patients were divided at random into training and test sets in a 7:3 ratio. The study also compared thyroid tissue and blood T-cell repertoires from a handful of Graves' hyperthyroidism patients. Following sampling, methimazole starting at 30 mg daily was given to hyperthyroidism patients, and high-dose intravenous methylprednisolone was given to ophthalmopathy patients. The paper reports TCR Vbeta CDR3 sequencing of fewer than 150 peripheral blood samples: under 45 ophthalmopathy, roughly 74 hyperthyroidism and approximately 17 progressor patients.

General findings and caveats noted by the study authors: In validation, the model predicted progression to ophthalmopathy a median of about 6.8 months before onset, with roughly 68% sensitivity and roughly 72% specificity. A model built on a 13 V-J signature distinguished ophthalmopathy from stable hyperthyroidism, reaching roughly 88% sensitivity and around 81% specificity in cross-validation and 80%/75% in testing. Blood samples also contained most of the expanded thyroid clonotypes (frequency above 0.001), which suggests that blood repertoires may reflect thyroid immune responses. Sample size was not statistically predetermined, and blinding of investigators to group allocation was not performed.

Ophthalmopathy patients had moderately to severely active disease, with a Clinical Activity Score of 3 or more, a NOSPECS grade of 4 or more, and a disease duration of less than 3 months. Any patient with an uncontrolled infection, another autoimmune disease, pregnancy or lactation was excluded. Clinical symptoms, serum thyroxine and TRAb, thyroid ultrasound, and orbital computed tomography formed the basis for the diagnoses. PBMCs were separated from roughly 10 ml of fresh peripheral blood using Ficoll-Paque density gradient centrifugation. Trizol reagent was used to extract total RNA, and RNA quality was then checked on an Agilent 2100 Bioanalyzer. Trimming at the junction amounts to 5 bases on V and 0 bases on J, and the germline ends lie 17 bases apart. Taken from the germline V gene, the CDR1 and CDR2 loops are MDHEN and SYDVKM. Inclusive of the bounding cysteine and phenylalanine, the CDR3 is 17 residues long. Only the CDR3 DNA is retained, 51 bases long and in frame from the first base.

The TCR beta CDR3 regions were amplified from RNA transcripts. For the first round of RT-PCR on the TCR CDR3, the HTBI primer set was used together with the Qiagen OneStep RT-PCR kit. A second multiplex PCR round built the libraries, followed by size selection and purification. Libraries were sequenced paired-end with 100 bp reads on an Illumina HiSeq2000. The study's processing was this. Raw data were processed with SOAPnuke, discarding reads with adapters, uncalled bases, mean Phred below 15, or no exact constant-primer or identifier match. COPE v1.2.5 was used to merge the high-quality paired reads, and each unique nucleotide sequence was defined as a clonotype. MiTCR v1.1 was used to align the clonotypes against IMGT TRBV, TRBD and TRBJ reference segments. The analysis was restricted to V-J combinations with a frequency above 0.0001, which together covered 99.2% of the repertoires. A TCS score was defined as the ratio of F50 (clonal expansion) to E x V (chaos), with BLOSUM62-based TCRdist applied between CDR3 peptides within each V-J. Welch's t-statistics and random forest reduced 500 to 550 V-J features to about 12, which were used in a naive Bayes classifier (R e1071). TCRdb handled the public reads itself, with Q25 trimming in fastp and clone calling in MiXCR, and kept productive beta chains. Rows are combined by CDR3 protein, so each entry shows the most common genes and DNA. TCRdb's processing, not the authors' own work, is the source of the V and J calls. In all, the sample holds fewer than 250,000 distinct CDR3 sequences, and approximately 24% of those were seen once. The ten largest clones represent roughly 32% of the sample.

Remarks on this clonotype: Its binding antigen is unknown. Base-call qualities are not available, and no considerably larger clone is one nucleotide away.

The chain links TRBV28 with TRBJ2-4; the D gene assignment is ambiguous. Specimen: blood. The receptor comes from a woman between 40 and 55 years old with Graves' ophthalmopathy. The sequenced DNA is TGTGCCAGCAGTAGGGTGGGTGGGCGGCTAGCCAAAAACATTCAGTACTTC. Its product reads: CASSRVGGRLAKNIQYF.